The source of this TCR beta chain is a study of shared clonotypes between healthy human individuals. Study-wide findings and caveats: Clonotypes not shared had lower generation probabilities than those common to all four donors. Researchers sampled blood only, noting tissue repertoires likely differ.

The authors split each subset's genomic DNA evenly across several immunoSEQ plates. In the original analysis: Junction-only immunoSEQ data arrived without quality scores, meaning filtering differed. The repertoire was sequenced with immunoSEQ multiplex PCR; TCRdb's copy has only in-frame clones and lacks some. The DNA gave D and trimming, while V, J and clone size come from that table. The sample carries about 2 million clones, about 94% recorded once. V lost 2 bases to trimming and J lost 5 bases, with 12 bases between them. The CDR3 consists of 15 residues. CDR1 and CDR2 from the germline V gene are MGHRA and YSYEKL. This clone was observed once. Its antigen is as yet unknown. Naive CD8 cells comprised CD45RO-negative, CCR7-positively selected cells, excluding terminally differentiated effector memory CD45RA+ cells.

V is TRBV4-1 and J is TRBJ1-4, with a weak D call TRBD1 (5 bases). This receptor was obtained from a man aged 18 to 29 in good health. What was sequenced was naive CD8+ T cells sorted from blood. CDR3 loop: CASSQLGGLNEKLFF. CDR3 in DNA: TGCGCCAGCAGCCAACTCGGGGGACTCAATGAAAAACTGTTTTTT.